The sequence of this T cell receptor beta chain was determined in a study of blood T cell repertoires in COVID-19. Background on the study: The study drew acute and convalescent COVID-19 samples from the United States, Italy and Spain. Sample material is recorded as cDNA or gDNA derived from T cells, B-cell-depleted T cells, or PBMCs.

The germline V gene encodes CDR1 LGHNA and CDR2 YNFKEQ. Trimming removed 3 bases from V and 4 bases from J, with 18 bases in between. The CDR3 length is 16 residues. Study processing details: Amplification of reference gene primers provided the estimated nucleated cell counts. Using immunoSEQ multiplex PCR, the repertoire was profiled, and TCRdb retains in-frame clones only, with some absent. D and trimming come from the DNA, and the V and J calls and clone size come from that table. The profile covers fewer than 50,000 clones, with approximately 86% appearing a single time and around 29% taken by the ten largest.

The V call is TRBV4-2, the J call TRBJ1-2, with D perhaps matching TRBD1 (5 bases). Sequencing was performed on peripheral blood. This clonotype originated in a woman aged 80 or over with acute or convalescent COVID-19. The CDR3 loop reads CASSQSRADDSYGYTF. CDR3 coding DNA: TGTGCCAGCAGCCAGTCCAGGGCAGATGATAGCTATGGCTACACCTTC.